This TCR beta chain was captured by sequencing in a study of shared clonotypes between healthy human individuals. Study-wide results and caveats: Sharing across four donors was seen in 5% to 5.5% of naive CD4 clonotypes.

With 1 base clipped from V and 3 bases from J, the junction kept 8 bases outside the gene matches. The CDR3 loop spans 16 amino acids. Germline V gene sequence: CDR1 SGHRS, CDR2 YFSETQ. Naivety among CD8 cells was defined by CD45RO negativity and positive CCR7 selection, thereby excluding terminally differentiated effector memory CD45RA+ cells. Points on this clone: What it binds is unknown.

In the authors' workflow: Junction-only sequences without quality scores were provided by ImmunoSEQ, so filtering was different. Generated by immunoSEQ multiplex PCR, the TCRdb table keeps only in-frame clones and is missing some. The V and J calls and clone size were taken over from that table, and D and trimming were inferred from the DNA. The sample lists 1.5 million to 2.5 million clones; about 95% were seen once. The V and J genes are TRBV5-1 and TRBJ1-1, with 8 bases fitting TRBD1. The clonotype originates from a man aged 18 to 30 in good health. The source material was naive CD8+ T cells sorted from blood. This CDR3 reads CASSLHQGARDTEAFF. The CDR3 DNA reads as TGCGCCAGCAGCTTGCATCAGGGGGCTCGGGACACTGAAGCTTTCTTT.